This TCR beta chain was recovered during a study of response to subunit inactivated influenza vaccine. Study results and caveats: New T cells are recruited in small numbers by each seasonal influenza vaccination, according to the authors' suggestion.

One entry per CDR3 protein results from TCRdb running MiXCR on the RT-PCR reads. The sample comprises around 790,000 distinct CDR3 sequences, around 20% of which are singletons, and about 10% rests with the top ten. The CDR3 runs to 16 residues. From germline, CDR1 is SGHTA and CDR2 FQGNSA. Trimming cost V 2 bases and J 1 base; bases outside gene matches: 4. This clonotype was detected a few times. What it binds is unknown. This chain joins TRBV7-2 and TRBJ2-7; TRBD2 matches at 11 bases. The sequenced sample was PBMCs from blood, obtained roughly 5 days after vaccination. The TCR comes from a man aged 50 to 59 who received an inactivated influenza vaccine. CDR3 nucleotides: TGTGCCAGCAGCTTACGGGGGACTAGCGGTTCCTACGAGCAGTACTTC. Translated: CASSLRGTSGSYEQYF.